Listed below are T cell receptor beta chains from one sample, sequenced in a study of T cell clonotyping in hematopoietic cell transplantation. Generated by immunoSEQ multiplex PCR, the TCRdb table keeps only in-frame clones and is missing some. The table has approximately 16,000 clones, 93% seen once. This material consisted of peripheral blood mononuclear cells, taken before stem cell transplant. These receptors were obtained from a man in his late teens or twenties with biphenotypic leukemia. Some clones in this sample may be carry-over from other donors' samples. CDR3s include the opening cysteine and the closing phenylalanine or tryptophan. The D gene is left open where the match is weak. Part of the rows lack a size; the others show once, few, many or a class for expanded clones.

TRBJ1-1	TRBD1	TRBV6-5	-	TGTGCCAGCAGACTCGGACAGGCGAACACTGAAGCTTTCTTT	CASRLGQANTEAFF
TRBJ2-3	-	TRBV6-5	-	TGTGCCAGCAGTCAGGGGCGGGGGAGAGATACGCAGTATTTT	CASSQGRGRDTQYF
TRBJ1-1	-	TRBV30	-	TGTGCCTGGAGTAATGTGGGGGGCACTGAAGCTTTCTTT	CAWSNVGGTEAFF
TRBJ1-2	TRBD1	TRBV30	-	TGTGCCTGGAGTGTCCCCGCGGGAGGGACAGCATTCTACACCTTC	CAWSVPAGGTAFYTF
TRBJ2-7	-	TRBV5-1	-	TGCGCCAGCAGCTTGGAATCTGGGTCCCACGAGCAGTACTTC	CASSLESGSHEQYF
TRBJ1-1	TRBD1	TRBV7-2	-	TGTGCCAGCAGCTTTCTAGGGGGACAGCGGAACACTGAAGCTTTCTTT	CASSFLGGQRNTEAFF
TRBJ2-5	-	TRBV11-2	-	TGTGCCAGCAGCCACCTCGTAGGGTGGGAGACCCAGTACTTC	CASSHLVGWETQYF
TRBJ1-5	-	TRBV2	once	TGTGCCAGCAGTGAACAGGGCGTTCATCAGCCCCAGCATTTT	CASSEQGVHQPQHF
TRBJ2-5	TRBD2	TRBV5-1	-	TGCGCCAGCAGCTTGGGGGGACTAGCGACCCAAGAGACCCAGTACTTC	CASSLGGLATQETQYF
TRBJ2-7	-	TRBV6-5	-	TGTGCCAGCAGTACAAGAACAGGAGCCGAGCAGTACTTC	CASSTRTGAEQYF
TRBJ2-6	-	TRBV30	once	TGTGCCTGGAGTGTACGGATCTCTGGGGCCAACGTCCTGACTTTC	CAWSVRISGANVLTF
TRBJ1-2	-	TRBV18	few	TGTGCCAGCTCACCCCCAGGAGGGGCGACTAACTATGGCTACACCTTC	CASSPPGGATNYGYTF
TRBJ2-2	-	TRBV6-6	few	TGTGCCAGCATGGGGGAGTGGACCGGGGAGCTGTTTTTT	CASMGEWTGELFF
TRBJ2-2	TRBD2	TRBV5-1	-	TGCGCCAGCAGTAGGGCTAGCGGGCCGAACACCGGGGAGCTGTTTTTT	CASSRASGPNTGELFF
TRBJ2-7	TRBD1	TRBV5-1	-	TGCGCCAGCAGCTTGTTAAGGGGACAGGGGATCTACGAGCAGTACTTC	CASSLLRGQGIYEQYF
TRBJ2-7	-	TRBV7-2	-	TGTGCCAGCAGCTTCCATGGGGGGACAGTATCCTACGAGCAGTACTTC	CASSFHGGTVSYEQYF
TRBJ1-1	-	TRBV30	once	TGTGCCTGGGGAGAGGGAAAACGGACTGAAGCTTTCTTT	CAWGEGKRTEAFF
TRBJ2-5	-	TRBV5-4	-	TGTGCCAGCAGCCGGACAGTATACCAAGAGACCCAGTACTTC	CASSRTVYQETQYF
TRBJ1-1	-	TRBV4-2	-	TGTGCCAGCAGCCAAGATCCAGTGAACACTGAAGCTTTCTTT	CASSQDPVNTEAFF
TRBJ1-3	-	TRBV6-5	-	TGTGCCAGCACCCCGCGATCTGGAAACACCATATATTTT	CASTPRSGNTIYF